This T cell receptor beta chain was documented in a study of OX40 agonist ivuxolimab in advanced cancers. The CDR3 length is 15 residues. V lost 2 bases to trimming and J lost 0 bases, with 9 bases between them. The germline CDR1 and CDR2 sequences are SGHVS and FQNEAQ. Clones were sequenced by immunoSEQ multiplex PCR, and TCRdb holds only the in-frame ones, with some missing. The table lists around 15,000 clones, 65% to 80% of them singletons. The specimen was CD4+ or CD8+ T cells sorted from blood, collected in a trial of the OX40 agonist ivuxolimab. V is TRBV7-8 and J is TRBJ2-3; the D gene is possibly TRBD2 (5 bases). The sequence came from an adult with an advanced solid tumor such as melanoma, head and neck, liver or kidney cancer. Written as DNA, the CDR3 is TGTGCCAGCAGCTTATACCTAGCAAGCACAGATACGCAGTATTTT. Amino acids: CASSLYLASTDTQYF.